Included here is one TCR beta chain sequence, with context. The germline gives CDR1 SGHRS, CDR2 YFSETQ. The CDR3 consists of 20 residues. Trimming at V came to 4 bases and at J to 0 bases, leaving 13 bases not matched to a gene. Profiling relied on immunoSEQ multiplex PCR, and the TCRdb table lists in-frame clones only, not all of them. In the table there are under 200,000 clones, about 80% of which are singletons. This sample is drawn from a study of blood T cell repertoires in COVID-19. The specimen was peripheral blood. This TCR was recovered from a human donor with acute or convalescent COVID-19. The donor label of this sample is uncertain. The chain employs TRBV5-1 and TRBJ2-1; the match to TRBD2 covers 13 bases. This CDR3 reads CASSLPTSGRPLSSYNEQFF. For the CDR3, the DNA is TGCGCCAGCAGCCTCCCGACTAGCGGGAGGCCCTTAAGCTCCTACAATGAGCAGTTCTTC.